These 28 T cell receptor beta chains came from one sample sequenced in a study of blood T cell repertoires in COVID-19. Profiling relied on immunoSEQ multiplex PCR, and the TCRdb table lists in-frame clones only, not all of them. The data hold under 350,000 clones, with 70% to 90% observed a single time. The sequencing sample was made of peripheral blood. These receptors came from a woman between 65 and 79 years old with acute or convalescent COVID-19.

Comment on this clone: The junction does not match germline at one end; this may be a read error. This sequence joins TRBV5-8 and TRBJ1-2, with 7 bases fitting TRBD1. Per germline, CDR1 SGHTS and CDR2 YDEGEE. This CDR3 comprises 15 residues. The CDR3 sequence: CASTLPDRSNNGYTF. Written as DNA, the CDR3 is TGTGCCAGCACCCTACCGGACAGGAGTAACAATGGCTACACCTTC. The whole variable domain, remainder taken from reference TRBV5-8 and TRBJ1-2, is EAGVTQSPTHLIKTRGQQATLRCSPISGHTSVYWYQQALGLGLQFLLWYDEGEERNRGNFPPRFSGRQFPNYSSELNVNALELEDSALYLCASTLPDRSNNGYTFGSGTRLTVV.

This rearrangement joins TRBV5-1 to TRBJ2-2, with 9 bases that match TRBD1. Looked up from germline, CDR1 is SGHRS and CDR2 is YFSETQ. The CDR3 runs 15 residues. V trimming: 4 bases; J trimming: 4 bases; junction bases outside the gene matches: 5. The CDR3 sequence is CASSPGQGFTGELFF. CDR3 DNA: TGCGCCAGCAGCCCGGGACAGGGTTTCACCGGGGAGCTGTTTTTT.

This sequence joins TRBV27 and TRBJ2-3; a possible D gene is TRBD2 (5 bases). The germline gives CDR1 MNHEY, CDR2 SMNVEV (reference sequence). The CDR3 covers 15 residues. Deletions cut 4 bases from V and 3 bases from J, with 14 bases between. The CDR3 region is CASSSQAARTDTQYF. CDR3 bases: TGTGCCAGCAGTTCCCAAGCGGCTAGAACAGATACGCAGTATTTT.

This sequence joins TRBV5-5 and TRBJ2-2, with 10 bases identical to TRBD1. The CDR3 spans 17 residues. V trimming: 0 bases; J trimming: 4 bases; junction bases outside the gene matches: 6. Germline assignment: CDR1 SGHKS and CDR2 YYEKEE (reference sequence). CDR3 nucleotides: TGTGCCAGCAGCTTGGCGCGACAGGGGGCAGGCACCGGGGAGCTGTTTTTT. Amino acid sequence: CASSLARQGAGTGELFF.

CDR3 loop: CASRTPAGNEQFF. CDR3 nucleotide sequence: TGTGCCAGCAGAACACCCGCGGGCAATGAGCAGTTCTTC. V is TRBV6-6 and J is TRBJ2-1; D is possibly TRBD2 (5 bases). V shed 6 bases and J shed 6 bases, with 12 bases lying between them. The length of the CDR3 is 13 residues. Germline V gives CDR1 MNHNY, CDR2 SVGAGI (reference sequence).

V and J are TRBV29-1 and TRBJ1-2, with a weak D call TRBD1 (6 bases). V lost 6 bases and J 6 bases, leaving 14 bases between the germline ends. Germline loops: CDR1 SQVTM, CDR2 ANQGSEA. The CDR3 runs 12 residues. CDR3 sequence (DNA): TGCAGCGTCCGAACAGGGACCCATGGCTACACCTTC. Protein product: CSVRTGTHGYTF.

This chain connects TRBV2 to TRBJ2-7; TRBD2 matches 9 bases. CDR3 size: 14 residues. CDR1 and CDR2 (germline): SNHLY, FYNNEI. V lost 6 bases and J lost 4; bases outside the gene matches: 7. Here the CDR3 DNA reads TGTGCCAGCAGGAATAGCGGGGGACCTTACGAGCAGTACTTC. Its translation is CASRNSGGPYEQYF.

This chain connects TRBV6-5 to TRBJ1-1, with 7 bases matching TRBD1. The CDR3 runs to 15 residues. Germline assignment: CDR1 MNHEY and CDR2 SVGAGI. V dropped 10 bases and J dropped 8; count of bases not matched to a gene: 19. The CDR3 sequence: CANSDPRYRGSEAFF. CDR3 DNA: TGTGCCAACAGCGATCCCCGTTACAGGGGCTCGGAAGCTTTCTTT.

The CDR3 nucleotides are TGCAGTGCTAGTCAGGCAGCTTCCTACGAGCAGTACTTC. This codes for CSASQAASYEQYF. V is TRBV20-1 and J is TRBJ2-7; D not certain. The CDR3 contains 13 residues. Germline V gives CDR1 DFQATT, CDR2 SNEGSKA (reference sequence). V was trimmed by 3 bases and J by 1 base, leaving 10 bases between them.

The chain joins TRBV5-6 to TRBJ2-7, with 8 bases identical to TRBD1. CDR1 and CDR2 from the germline V gene are SGHDT and YYEEEE. CDR3 length equals 14 residues. Germline trimming cut 7 bases from V and 1 base from J; bases unmatched to any gene: 7. The CDR3 DNA is TGTGCCAGCCAGCGACAGGGGCTATCCTACGAGCAGTACTTC. Protein sequence: CASQRQGLSYEQYF. Filled out from reference TRBV5-6 and TRBJ2-7, the complete variable domain reads DAGVTQSPTHLIKTRGQQVTLRCSPKSGHDTVSWYQQALGQGPQFIFQYYEEEERQRGNFPDRFSGHQFPNYSSELNVNALLLGDSALYLCASQRQGLSYEQYFGPGTRLTVT.

The V call is TRBV5-5, the J call TRBJ1-2; 7 bases line up with TRBD1. CDR3 length: 14 residues. Trimming took 4 bases from V and 4 from J; bases not matched to a gene: 7. CDR1 and CDR2 (germline): SGHKS, YYEKEE (reference sequence). CDR3 loop: CASSAGYRGYGYTF. CDR3 nucleotides: TGTGCCAGCAGCGCAGGTTACAGGGGCTATGGCTACACCTTC.

The chain is built from TRBV10-3 and TRBJ1-4; TRBD1 might be the D (5 bases). Between the trimmed V and J ends, which lost 4 bases and 8 bases, there was a span of 11 bases. The CDR3 contains 13 residues. CDR1 ENHRY and CDR2 SYGVKD come from the germline V gene. CDR3 DNA: TGTGCCATCAGTGCCAGGGCGGACGAAAAACTGTTTTTT. It is translated as CAISARADEKLFF.

The chain combines TRBV18 with TRBJ1-1; 9 bases align to TRBD1. This CDR3 has 13 amino acids. The V and J ends lost 3 bases and 8 bases, in that order; junction bases with no gene match: 4. The germline V gene has CDR1 KGHSH and CDR2 LQKENI. CDR3 bases: TGTGCCAGCTCACCGGACAGGGGAGGGGAAGCTTTCTTT. This translates into CASSPDRGGEAFF.

The CDR3 DNA reads as TGTGCCAGCACTACGGGACTCGCCCCTGAAGCTTTCTTT. This sequence encodes CASTTGLAPEAFF. The chain links TRBV12-3 or TRBV12-4 to TRBJ1-1, with D perhaps matching TRBD1 (5 bases). The V end was cut by 7 bases, the J end by 6 bases, with 15 bases between. This CDR3 contains 13 residues.

Concerning this clone: The sample contains more than one DNA sequence encoding this CDR3. This sequence joins TRBV3-1 (or the pseudogene TRBV3-2) and TRBJ1-2, with D maybe TRBD1 (5 bases). CDR3 length equals 14 residues. V was pared by 4 bases and J by 2 bases, with 11 bases between. Germline CDR1 LGHDT, CDR2 YNNKEL (reference sequence). CDR3 residues: CASSPTGGNYGYTF. DNA for the CDR3: TGTGCCAGCAGCCCCACCGGGGGGAACTATGGCTACACCTTC.

This clone was seen only a few times. The V call is TRBV15, the J call TRBJ1-5; 8 bases agree with TRBD1. J gave up 7 bases and V 6 bases, and 8 bases lay outside the gene matches. The germline V gene encodes CDR1 LNHNV and CDR2 YYDKDF (reference sequence). This CDR3 region has 14 residues. The CDR3 DNA reads as TGTGCCACCAGGCCGGCAGGGGGCTGGCAGCCCCAGCATTTT. It codes for CATRPAGGWQPQHF.

This clone has only one observation. The chain employs TRBV19 and TRBJ1-1, with D perhaps matching TRBD1 (6 bases). Germline-derived CDR1 and CDR2 are LNHDA and SQIVND (reference sequence). Trimming removed 4 bases from V and 7 bases from J, with 13 bases in between. CDR3 length equals 13 residues. CDR3 sequence: CASSTHRAREAFF. Written as DNA, the CDR3 is TGTGCCAGTAGTACCCACAGGGCCCGTGAAGCTTTCTTT.

V is TRBV18 and J is TRBJ2-7; possible D gene TRBD1, 6 bases. V was cut by 3 bases and J by 3 bases, with 12 bases left in between. Germline values: CDR1 KGHSH, CDR2 LQKENI. The CDR3 is 14 amino acids. The CDR3 spells CASSPSTDSYEQYF. CDR3 DNA: TGTGCCAGCTCACCGTCGACGGACAGCTACGAGCAGTACTTC. The complete variable domain, with remaining parts taken from reference TRBV18 and TRBJ2-7, reads NAGVMQNPRHLVRRRGQEARLRCSPMKGHSHVYWYRQLPEEGLKFMVYLQKENIIDESGMPKERFSAEFPKEGPSILRIQQVVRGDSAAYFCASSPSTDSYEQYFGPGTRLTVT.

On this clone: The sample contains more than one DNA sequence encoding this CDR3. This chain uses TRBV5-1 with TRBJ1-1; 7 bases agree with TRBD1. Germline V gene sequence: CDR1 SGHRS, CDR2 YFSETQ. V was clipped by 4 bases and J by 0 bases; unmatched bases: 3. The CDR3 is 14 amino acids. The CDR3: CASSPGTVNTEAFF. The CDR3 DNA reads as TGCGCCAGCAGCCCCGGGACAGTGAACACTGAAGCTTTCTTT.

The chain uses TRBV5-5 and TRBJ1-1; 7 nucleotides agree with TRBD1. The junction had 12 bases not matched to a gene; V was cut back by 8 bases and J by 8 bases. CDR1 and CDR2 (germline): SGHKS, YYEKEE (reference sequence). The CDR3 length is 13 residues. CDR3 in amino acids: CASTTGAPGEAFF. Here the CDR3 DNA reads TGTGCCAGTACCACAGGGGCTCCAGGAGAAGCTTTCTTT.

The rearrangement uses TRBV6-5 and TRBJ1-5; tentatively, D is TRBD1 (5 bases). The germline V and J ends were trimmed by 5 bases and 4 bases, with 12 bases remaining between them. CDR1 MNHEY and CDR2 SVGAGI come from the germline V gene. The CDR3 consists of 14 residues. The CDR3 nucleotides are TGTGCCAGCAGTCCCCGGGGGGGGAATCAGCCCCAGCATTTT. This encodes CASSPRGGNQPQHF.

The chain uses TRBV11-3 and TRBJ1-3; D unresolved. Between the trimmed V and J ends, which lost 5 bases and 0 bases, there was a span of 17 bases. Germline V CDR1 and CDR2: SGHNT, YENEEA. The CDR3 length is 17 residues. As DNA, the CDR3 is TGTGCCAGCAGCGGAGGTAACGGGCCCCTCTCTGGAAACACCATATATTTT. Protein: CASSGGNGPLSGNTIYF.

V gene TRBV5-1 combines with J gene TRBJ1-1, with D maybe TRBD1 (6 bases). V dropped 0 bases and J dropped 3 bases, with 9 bases sitting between them. Germline V gene lookup returns CDR1 SGHRS and CDR2 YFSETQ. This CDR3 has 14 amino acids. The CDR3 loop is CASSLGQDHTEAFF. In DNA form, the CDR3 reads TGCGCCAGCAGCTTGGGACAGGACCACACTGAAGCTTTCTTT.

The chain couples TRBV5-1 to TRBJ2-7; 10 bases match TRBD1. V lost 0 bases and J lost 2; bases outside the gene matches: 5. There are 16 residues in the CDR3. CDR1 SGHRS and CDR2 YFSETQ come from the germline V gene. In DNA, the CDR3 is TGCGCCAGCAGCTTGGGGGACAGGGGTTACCCCTACGAGCAGTACTTC. This codes for CASSLGDRGYPYEQYF. The full variable domain, in which reference TRBV5-1 and TRBJ2-7 provide the parts outside the CDR3, is KAGVTQTPRYLIKTRGQQVTLSCSPISGHRSVSWYQQTPGQGLQFLFEYFSETQRNKGNFPGRFSGRQFSNSRSEMNVSTLELGDSALYLCASSLGDRGYPYEQYFGPGTRLTVT.

This rearrangement joins TRBV6-6 to TRBJ1-1, with 10 bases identical to TRBD1. Trimming took 6 bases from V and 3 from J; bases not matched to a gene: 4. The CDR3 is 14 residues long. The germline V gene has CDR1 MNHNY and CDR2 SVGAGI (reference sequence). DNA for the CDR3: TGTGCCAGCAGCCGGGGACAGGGGCACACTGAAGCTTTCTTT. Protein product: CASSRGQGHTEAFF.

The CDR3 is CASSFPTSVSTDTQYF. CDR3 nucleotides: TGTGCCAGCAGCTTTCCGACTAGCGTAAGCACAGATACGCAGTATTTT. J is TRBJ2-3 and V is TRBV7-2, with 8 bases matching TRBD2. The CDR3 spans 16 residues. The junction had 5 bases not matched to a gene; V was cut back by 3 bases and J by 0 bases. Germline assignment: CDR1 SGHTA and CDR2 FQGNSA.

The rearrangement links TRBV12-3 or TRBV12-4 to TRBJ1-2, with TRBD1 as a possible D gene (5 bases). V dropped 6 bases and J dropped 11 bases, with 13 bases sitting between them. The CDR3 sequence is 11 residues long. As DNA, the CDR3 is TGTGCCAGCAGCCGGGGGGGGTCGTACACCTTC. It specifies CASSRGGSYTF.

V is TRBV5-1 and J is TRBJ1-1; 7 nucleotides agree with TRBD1. CDR1 SGHRS and CDR2 YFSETQ come from the germline V gene. This CDR3 comprises 15 residues. J lost 1 base, V lost 4 bases, and 7 bases had no gene match. The CDR3: CASSPTTGKNTEAFF. The CDR3 nucleotides read TGCGCCAGCAGCCCAACGACAGGGAAGAACACTGAAGCTTTCTTT.